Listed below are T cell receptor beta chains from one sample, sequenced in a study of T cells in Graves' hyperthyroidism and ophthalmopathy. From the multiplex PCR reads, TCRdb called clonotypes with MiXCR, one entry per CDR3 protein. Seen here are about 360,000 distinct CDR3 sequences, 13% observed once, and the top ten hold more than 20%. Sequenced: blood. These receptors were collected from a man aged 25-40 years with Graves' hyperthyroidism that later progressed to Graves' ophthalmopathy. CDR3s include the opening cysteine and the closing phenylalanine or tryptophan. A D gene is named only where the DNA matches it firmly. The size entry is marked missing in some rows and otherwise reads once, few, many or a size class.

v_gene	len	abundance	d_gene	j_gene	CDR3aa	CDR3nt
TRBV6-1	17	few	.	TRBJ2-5	CASSVGGRRGPRETQYF	TGTGCCAGCAGTGTGGGCGGCAGACGGGGACCAAGGGAGACCCAGTACTTC
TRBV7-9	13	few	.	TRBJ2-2	CASSFENTGELFF	TGTGCCAGCAGCTTTGAGAACACCGGGGAGCTGTTTTTT
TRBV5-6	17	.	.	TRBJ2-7	CASSYRAPNPASYEQYF	TGTGCCAGCAGTTACCGGGCCCCCAACCCGGCCTCTTACGAGCAGTACTTC
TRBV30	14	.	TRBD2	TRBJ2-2	CAWMGRASTGELFF	TGTGCCTGGATGGGGAGGGCGAGCACCGGGGAGCTGTTTTTT
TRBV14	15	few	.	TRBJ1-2	CASSPTGPFGYGYTF	TGTGCCAGCAGCCCGACTGGCCCCTTCGGCTATGGCTACACCTTC
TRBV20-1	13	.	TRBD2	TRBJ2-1	CSARGWGGIEQFF	TGCAGTGCTAGGGGCTGGGGGGGGATTGAGCAGTTCTTC
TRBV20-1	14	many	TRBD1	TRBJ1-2	CSARDVKGALGYTF	TGCAGTGCTAGAGATGTAAAGGGGGCGCTGGGCTACACCTTC
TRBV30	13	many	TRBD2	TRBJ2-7	CAWSVAGGYEQYF	TGTGCCTGGAGTGTAGCGGGGGGCTACGAGCAGTACTTC
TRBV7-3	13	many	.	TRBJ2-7	CASHGLGSYEQYF	TGTGCCAGTCACGGACTCGGCAGTTACGAGCAGTACTTC
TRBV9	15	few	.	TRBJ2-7	CASSALTRVTLEQYF	TGTGCCAGCAGCGCTTTGACTAGGGTGACTCTCGAGCAGTACTTC
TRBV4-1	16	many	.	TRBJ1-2	CASSQDHLLSDYGYTF	TGCGCCAGCAGCCAAGATCATTTGCTGTCGGACTATGGCTACACCTTC
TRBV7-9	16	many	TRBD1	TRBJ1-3	CASSQIDRGRRNTIYF	TGTGCCAGCAGCCAAATCGACAGGGGGCGAAGAAACACCATATATTTT
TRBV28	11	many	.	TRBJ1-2	CASSGRYGYTF	TGTGCCAGTTCTGGAAGGTATGGCTACACCTTC
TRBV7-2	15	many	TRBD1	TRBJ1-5	CASSLDRGGAQPQHF	TGTGCCAGCAGCCTGGACAGGGGTGGAGCTCAGCCCCAGCATTTT
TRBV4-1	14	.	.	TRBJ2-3	CASSLAGPRDTQYF	TGCGCCAGCAGCCTGGCAGGACCTAGAGATACGCAGTATTTT
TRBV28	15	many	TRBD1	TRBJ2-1	CASSPTGGITDEQFF	TGTGCCAGCAGTCCGACAGGGGGTATAACCGATGAGCAGTTCTTC
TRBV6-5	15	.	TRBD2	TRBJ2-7	CASSYFGLAPYEQYF	TGTGCCAGCAGTTACTTCGGACTAGCCCCCTACGAGCAGTACTTC
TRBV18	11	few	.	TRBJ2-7	CASSPQNEQYF	TGTGCCAGCTCACCACAGAACGAGCAGTACTTC
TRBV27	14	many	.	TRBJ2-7	CASRKDVSSYEQYF	TGTGCCAGCAGAAAAGATGTGAGCTCCTACGAGCAGTACTTC
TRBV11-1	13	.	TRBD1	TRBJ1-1	CASSLGTVAEAFF	TGTGCCAGCAGCTTGGGGACAGTCGCTGAAGCTTTCTTT
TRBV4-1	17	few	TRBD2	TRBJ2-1	CASSRPPASGDYNEQFF	TGCGCCAGCAGCCGACCCCCGGCTAGCGGGGATTACAATGAGCAGTTCTTC
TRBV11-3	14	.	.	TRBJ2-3	CASRPSSSTDTQYF	TGTGCCAGCAGACCCTCTTCTAGCACAGATACGCAGTATTTT
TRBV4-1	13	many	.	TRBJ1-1	CASSFGSTAEAFF	TGCGCCAGCAGCTTCGGCTCGACAGCTGAAGCTTTCTTT
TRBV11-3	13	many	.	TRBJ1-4	CASSLTRDEKLFF	TGTGCCAGCAGCTTGACCCGGGACGAAAAACTGTTTTTT